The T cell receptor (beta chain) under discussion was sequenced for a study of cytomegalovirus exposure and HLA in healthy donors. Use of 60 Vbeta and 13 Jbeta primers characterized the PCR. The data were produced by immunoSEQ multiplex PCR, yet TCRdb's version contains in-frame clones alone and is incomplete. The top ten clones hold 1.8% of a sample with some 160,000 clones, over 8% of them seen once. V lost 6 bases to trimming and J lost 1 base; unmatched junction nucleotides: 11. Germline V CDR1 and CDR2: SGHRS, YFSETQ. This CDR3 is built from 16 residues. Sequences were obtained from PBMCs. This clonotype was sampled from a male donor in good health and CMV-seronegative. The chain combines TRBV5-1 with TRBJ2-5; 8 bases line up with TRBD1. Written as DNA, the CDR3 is TGCGCCAGCACCCTCGGACAGGGCAACCTCCAAGAGACCCAGTACTTC. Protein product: CASTLGQGNLQETQYF.